Sequencing of this T cell receptor beta chain was carried out in a study of blood T cell repertoires in COVID-19. Repertoires were generated with immunoSEQ multiplex PCR, while TCRdb's copy carries only in-frame clones and drops some. Among 70,000 to 100,000 clones, approximately 91% were seen once, and the ten largest hold 1.5% to 2%. This CDR3 is built from 13 residues. The germline V gene has CDR1 ENHRY and CDR2 SYGVKD. V was clipped by 7 bases and J by 5 bases, with 14 bases between them. The sequence derives from a man in his sixties with acute or convalescent COVID-19. The chain uses TRBV10-3 and TRBJ1-2; D unresolved. Input material: peripheral blood. The DNA of the CDR3 is TGTGCCATCAATGATGAGAGGGTTTATGGCTACACCTTC. This encodes CAINDERVYGYTF.